This TCR gamma chain stems from a study of Vδ1+ human thymocytes. Thymocytes were sorted as CD3+ TCRVdelta1+ TCRVdelta2- after alphabeta T cell depletion. About this clone itself: Its antigen is not identified.

V lost 0 bases and J lost 8; bases outside the gene matches: 3. The germline V gene encodes CDR1 VTNTFY and CDR2 YDVSTARD (reference sequence). The length of the CDR3 is 13 residues. Points from the study as a whole: Bulk data may be misread because of unexpected Vdelta2 sequences. Donors shared many TRG clonotypes but few TRD clonotypes. Thymic TRG and TRD repertoires appeared highly polyclonal, with Gaussian CDR3 length distributions. Thymic delta-chain repertoires held approximately 19% Vdelta2 sequences and few Vdelta3, despite high sort purity.

The template was reverse-transcribed extracted RNA. Multiplex PCR used pooled V-gene forward primers and a constant-region reverse primer to amplify CDR3s. TCRdb reran clone calling via CATT on the multiplex PCR reads. The table shows under 25,000 gamma-chain clones, with 12% to 15% occurring only once. This TCR came from a child under two years old who had congenital heart surgery. The chain has TRGV3 and TRGJP2. What was sequenced was Vdelta1+ gamma-delta thymocytes from the thymus. Subset defined: FACS-sorted CD3+ TCRalphabeta- TCRVdelta1+ TCRVdelta2- thymocytes. CDR3 nucleotide sequence: TGTGCCACCTGGGACAGGAAAGATTGGATCAAGACGTTT. Its protein is CATWDRKDWIKTF.